A selection of T cell receptor beta chains follows, all from one sample in a study of blood T cell repertoires in COVID-19. The protocol was immunoSEQ multiplex PCR, while the TCRdb copy is restricted to in-frame clones and leaves out a portion. The sample shows some 150,000 clones, about 86% of them seen only once. The sequenced sample was peripheral blood. These receptors originate from a woman aged 80 or over with acute or convalescent COVID-19. Both conserved end residues are trimmed from each CDR3.

V,J,CDR3
TRBV4-3,TRBJ1-2,ASSHYPGQANNYGYT
TRBV13,TRBJ2-3,ASNNRGLAGGLSTDTQY
TRBV10-3,TRBJ2-3,AISAGGGTDTQY
TRBV7-9,TRBJ1-4,ASSPGESTNEKLF
TRBV7-9,TRBJ1-1,ASIGLAGTNTEAF
TRBV11-2,TRBJ1-1,ASRNYRGNTEAF
TRBV4-1,TRBJ1-2,ASSTPWDSFRGWGYT
TRBV4-1,TRBJ1-3,ASSQDETTSGNTIY
TRBV30,TRBJ2-3,AWSLGQTADTQY
TRBV3-1/TRBV3-2,TRBJ2-7,ASSLFGTGDYEQY
TRBV5-5,TRBJ2-3,ASSLEAGTSGSRTDTQY
TRBV4-2,TRBJ1-2,ASSQAEGDSGYT
TRBV5-1,TRBJ1-2,ASSLERGGYT
TRBV3-1/TRBV3-2,TRBJ1-2,ASRPGQGGGYT
TRBV6-5,TRBJ1-5,ASSFRTGAAQPQH
TRBV29-1,TRBJ1-1,SVESGGTEAF
TRBV6-5,TRBJ2-2,ASNFNSNTGELF
TRBV19,TRBJ1-2,ASRPGIDYGYT
TRBV5-5,TRBJ2-7,ASSFRTTYEQY
TRBV6-5,TRBJ2-3,ASSSSGGWDTQY